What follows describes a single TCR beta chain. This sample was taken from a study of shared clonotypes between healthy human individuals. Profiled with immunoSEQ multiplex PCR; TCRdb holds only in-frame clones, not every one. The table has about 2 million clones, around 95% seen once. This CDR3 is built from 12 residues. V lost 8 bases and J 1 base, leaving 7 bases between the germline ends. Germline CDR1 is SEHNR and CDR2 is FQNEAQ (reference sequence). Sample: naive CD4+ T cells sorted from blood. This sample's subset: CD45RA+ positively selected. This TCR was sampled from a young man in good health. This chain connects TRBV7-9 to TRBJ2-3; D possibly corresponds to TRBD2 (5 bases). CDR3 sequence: CASGLGTDTQYF. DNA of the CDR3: TGTGCCAGCGGACTTGGCACAGATACGCAGTATTTT.